The 16 T cell receptor beta chains listed next were all sequenced from one sample in a study of blood T cells in healthy people across ages. Together with a sample-barcoded 5' primer, a J-beta primer mix was included in a second PCR lasting roughly 6 to 12 cycles. TCRdb independently ran MiXCR on the 5' RACE reads; one entry per CDR3 protein. Of around 1.5 million distinct CDR3 sequences in the sample, roughly 32% are singletons; the top ten hold approximately 11%. Source material: blood. The origin of the receptors is a woman between 25 and 40 years old in good health.

Here the CDR3 DNA reads TGTGCCAGCAGCTTTGGGACAGGGATGACCAATGAGCAGTACTTC. Its translation: CASSFGTGMTNEQYF. The chain employs TRBV7-9 and TRBJ2-1; 9 nucleotides align to TRBD1. The better agreement between TRBJ2-7 and the DNA end casts doubt on the J call. CDR1 SEHNR and CDR2 FQNEAQ come from the germline V gene (reference sequence). The CDR3 consists of 15 residues.

This clonotype has only a few counts. The chain couples TRBV10-3 to TRBJ1-1, with 7 bases identical to TRBD1. The CDR3 is 14 residues long. The junction had 5 bases not matched to a gene; V was cut back by 6 bases and J by 1 base. Per the germline V gene, CDR1 is ENHRY and CDR2 is SYGVKD. In DNA, the CDR3 is TGTGCCATCAGCCCGGGACAGTCGAACACTGAAGCTTTCTTT. Translation gives CAISPGQSNTEAFF.

The chain has TRBV20-1 and TRBJ1-5; 11 bases agree with TRBD1. From germline, CDR1 is DFQATT and CDR2 SNEGSKA (reference sequence). The CDR3 is made up of 14 amino acids. J lost 3 bases, V lost 6 bases, and 4 bases had no gene match. CDR3 nucleotides: TGCAGTGCCCCGGGACAGGGGGACAATCAGCCCCAGCATTTT. Its protein is CSAPGQGDNQPQHF.

This chain joins TRBV29-1 and TRBJ2-5; the D gene is possibly TRBD2 (6 bases). Per germline, CDR1 SQVTM and CDR2 ANQGSEA. Trimming shortened V by 3 bases and J by 6 bases, and 14 bases separated the two germline ends. CDR3 length: 13 amino acids. CDR3 nucleotides: TGCAGCGTTGAGGGGCCGGAGGGGAAGACCCAGTACTTC. This codes for CSVEGPEGKTQYF.

This clonotype was recorded at least ten times. The chain has TRBV11-1 and TRBJ2-7; TRBD2 is a possible D gene (6 bases). In germline, CDR1 is SGHAT, CDR2 FQDESV (reference sequence). CDR3 size: 14 residues. The V and J ends lost 2 bases and 0 bases respectively, with 8 bases between them. The CDR3 coding sequence is TGTGCCAGCAGCTTAACGCGGGGCTCCTACGAGCAGTACTTC. Encoded protein: CASSLTRGSYEQYF.

This clonotype was recorded once. One junction end disagrees with the germline gene, perhaps due to a read error. The chain carries TRBV20-1 and TRBJ1-2, with D possibly TRBD1 on 5 matching bases. Germline values: CDR1 DFQATT, CDR2 SNEGSKA (reference sequence). This CDR3 spans 15 amino acids. CDR3 bases: TGCGGTGCTAGAGATCCGAACGGGCCGGGGGGTGGCTACACCTTC. Translating it yields CGARDPNGPGGGYTF.

The V call is TRBV4-1, the J call TRBJ2-4; 10 nucleotides match TRBD1. The J call is doubtful: the DNA matches TRBJ2-7 better. CDR3 length: 16 residues. CDR1 and CDR2 (germline): MGHRA, YSYEKL. Here the CDR3 reads CASSLIPGQGWSEQYF. In nucleotides, the CDR3 is TGCGCCAGCAGCCTCATCCCGGGACAGGGGTGGAGCGAGCAGTACTTC.

The chain joins TRBV20-1 to TRBJ1-6; D remains ambiguous. Germline-derived CDR1 and CDR2 are DFQATT and SNEGSKA (reference sequence). The CDR3 is 14 amino acids. Between the trimmed V and J ends, which lost 6 bases and 9 bases, there was a span of 18 bases. This CDR3 reads CSARRGPDGSPLHF. The CDR3 DNA sequence: TGCAGTGCCCGAAGAGGGCCGGATGGTTCACCCCTCCACTTT.

CDR3 in DNA: TGTGCCATCCAAAGAGGTGAAATTGCTTCACCCCTCCACTTT. Protein sequence: CAIQRGEIASPLHF. The V and J genes are TRBV6-1 and TRBJ1-6, with no clear D. V was clipped by 10 bases and J by 9 bases, with 19 bases between them. Germline V gene lookup returns CDR1 MNHNS and CDR2 SASEGT. This CDR3 has 14 amino acids.

This clonotype has only a few counts. The chain has TRBV3-1 and TRBJ2-5; 11 bases are shared with TRBD2. After removal of 2 bases from V and 5 bases from J, the junction contained 10 bases not matched to a gene. The V gene's germline CDR1 is LGHDT and CDR2 YNNKEL (reference sequence). The CDR3 sequence is 17 residues long. In nucleotides, the CDR3 is TGTGCCAGCAGCCAATACGCTAGCGGGGGGAGTAGGGAGACCCAGTACTTC. This sequence encodes CASSQYASGGSRETQYF.

This clonotype occurred a few times. V and J are TRBV9 and TRBJ2-3, with 8 bases identical to TRBD2. The CDR3 sequence is 14 residues long. Germline loops: CDR1 SGDLS, CDR2 YYNGEE. The junction had 4 bases not matched to a gene; V was cut back by 3 bases and J by 4 bases. This CDR3 is CASSESGGADTQYF. The CDR3 region has the DNA TGTGCCAGCAGCGAGTCGGGGGGGGCAGATACGCAGTATTTT.

V is TRBV27 and J is TRBJ2-1; the D gene is possibly TRBD1 (5 bases). CDR3 length: 12 amino acids. The V gene's germline CDR1 is MNHEY and CDR2 SMNVEV (reference sequence). V shed 1 base and J shed 14 bases, with 12 bases lying between them. CDR3 in amino acids: CASSLYGGAEFF. CDR3 DNA: TGTGCCAGCAGTTTATACGGTGGGGCGGAGTTCTTC.

This clonotype was seen only a few times. The V call is TRBV12-3 or TRBV12-4, the J call TRBJ2-1; 7 bases align to TRBD1. V gave up 7 bases and J gave up 6 bases; unmatched junction bases: 12. CDR3 length equals 15 residues. The CDR3 DNA reads as TGTGCCAGCACCGCCGGGACAGCCTGGGGCAATGAGCAGTTCTTC. This sequence encodes CASTAGTAWGNEQFF.

This clonotype was detected a few times. The V call is TRBV20-1, the J call TRBJ2-3; 11 bases match TRBD2. This CDR3 is 15 amino acids long. V lost 4 bases and J lost 4; bases outside the gene matches: 7. CDR1 and CDR2 from the germline V gene are DFQATT and SNEGSKA (reference sequence). The DNA of the CDR3 is TGCAGTGCTAAGTTACTAGCGGGAGTTGCAGATACGCAGTATTTT. Amino acid sequence: CSAKLLAGVADTQYF.

This chain uses TRBV5-1 with TRBJ1-2; the D is unclear. There are 14 residues in the CDR3. Germline values: CDR1 SGHRS, CDR2 YFSETQ. The V end lost 2 bases, the J end lost 5 bases, and 13 bases lay between the germline ends. CDR3 protein: CASSFTPVGYGYTF. The CDR3 bases are TGCGCCAGCAGCTTTACTCCGGTGGGATATGGCTACACCTTC.

This clonotype was detected only a few times. The chain couples TRBV20-1 to TRBJ2-5, with 8 bases aligning to TRBD2. CDR1 is DFQATT, CDR2 SNEGSKA, per germline (reference sequence). This CDR3 spans 12 amino acids. The V gene end was trimmed by 3 bases and the J gene end by 4 bases; junction bases not matched to a gene: 1. The CDR3 DNA reads TGCAGTGCTAGCACTAGCGGAGAGACCCAGTACTTC. Its protein product is CSASTSGETQYF.